This TCR beta chain was documented in a study of cytomegalovirus exposure and HLA in healthy donors. The PCR employed 60 Vbeta primers together with 13 Jbeta primers. Data came from immunoSEQ multiplex PCR; TCRdb stores just in-frame clones and leaves some out. The sample comprises about 150,000 clones, 75% to 85% of which are singletons, and roughly 3.6% rests with the top ten. The CDR3 covers 14 residues. Germline CDR1 reads MDHEN; CDR2 reads SYDVKM. The J segment lost 3 bases and the V segment lost 7 bases, leaving 7 bases of the junction unmatched. The TCR originated in a human donor in good health. The material sequenced was PBMCs. The chain carries TRBV28 and TRBJ2-7; TRBD2 matches 9 bases. DNA of the CDR3: TGTGCCAGCACTACCTTTAGCGGGGGCTACGAGCAGTACTTC. Translating it yields CASTTFSGGYEQYF.